The next 26 T cell receptor beta chains were all read from a single sample in a study of Ad26.COV2.S vaccination and SARS-CoV-2 variants (dated by TCRdb to the early 2020s). The method was the immunoSEQ multiplex PCR assay. TCRdb holds this immuneACCESS table with in-frame rearrangements only. Some clones are missing; in checked studies, unresolved V genes explain under half, and the rest has no known cause. The table for this sample lists about 350,000 clones; roughly 90% of them were counted only once. In total, the top ten clones hold around 6.1% of the sample. The treatment or condition label for this specimen denotes: some 19 received Ad26.COV2.S at low or high dose, single or two shots; about five received placebo; per-sample allocation not given. For vaccine and placebo recipients, the sequenced repertoires came from samples collected on day 63 after the first injection. This sample comprised peripheral blood, obtained in a trial of Ad26.COV2.S vaccine versus placebo. These receptors were collected from a person aged 18-65 years who received the Ad26.COV2.S COVID-19 vaccine or a placebo.

V and J are TRBV7-2 and TRBJ2-7; the D is unclear. Trimming shortened V by 0 bases and J by 6 bases, and 15 bases separated the two germline ends. The V gene's germline CDR1 is SGHTA and CDR2 FQGNSA. This CDR3 has 15 amino acids. The CDR3 is CASSLANSLRAEQYF. The CDR3 coding sequence is TGTGCCAGCAGCTTAGCCAACTCCCTTAGGGCCGAGCAGTACTTC.

This sequence joins TRBV7-9 and TRBJ2-3; perhaps TRBD1 as D (6 bases). V lost 0 bases to trimming and J lost 0 bases, with 10 bases between them. The CDR3 is 16 residues long. The germline gives CDR1 SEHNR, CDR2 FQNEAQ (reference sequence). CDR3 nucleotides: TGTGCCAGCAGCTTAGCGGCCCAGGGGAGCACAGATACGCAGTATTTT. It translates to CASSLAAQGSTDTQYF.

The gene calls are TRBV5-1 and TRBJ2-7, with 7 nucleotides matching TRBD1. Germline CDR1 is SGHRS and CDR2 is YFSETQ. V lost 4 bases and J lost 3; bases outside the gene matches: 7. The CDR3 contains 14 residues. Written as DNA, the CDR3 is TGCGCCAGCAGCCCCGGGACAGTATTCTACGAGCAGTACTTC. Translated: CASSPGTVFYEQYF.

The V gene is TRBV10-3, the J gene TRBJ1-4; the match to TRBD1 covers 11 bases. With V trimmed by 5 bases and J by 7 bases, 12 bases remained unmatched. Looked up from germline, CDR1 is ENHRY and CDR2 is SYGVKD. This CDR3 is 17 amino acids long. The CDR3 spells CAISKGQGALKSEKLFF. CDR3 sequence (DNA): TGTGCCATCAGTAAAGGACAGGGGGCCTTAAAAAGTGAAAAACTGTTTTTT.

The genes are TRBV9 and TRBJ1-1, with 8 bases lining up with TRBD1. The CDR3 extends over 13 amino acids. Germline lookup yields CDR1 SGDLS and CDR2 YYNGEE. V shed 0 bases, J shed 7 bases, and the junction held 2 bases outside the gene matches. The CDR3 region has the DNA TGTGCCAGCAGCGTAGACAGGGGGGGTGAAGCTTTCTTT. This sequence encodes CASSVDRGGEAFF.

The chain is built from TRBV11-2 and TRBJ2-3; 15 positions match TRBD2. J was trimmed by 6 bases and V by 6 bases; bases with no gene match: 13. Per the germline V gene, CDR1 is SGHAT and CDR2 is FQNNGV. The CDR3 covers 18 residues. This CDR3 reads CASSSPGLAGGQGDTQYF. In DNA, the CDR3 is TGTGCCAGCAGTTCCCCGGGACTAGCGGGGGGCCAGGGGGATACGCAGTATTTT.

The chain has TRBV30 and TRBJ2-1; 11 positions match TRBD2. The V segment lost 5 bases and the J segment 1 base; nucleotides outside the gene matches: 7. The germline gives CDR1 GTSNPN, CDR2 SVGIG (reference sequence). The CDR3 loop spans 16 amino acids. In DNA, the CDR3 is TGTGCCTGGGGACGGGGACTAGCGGAATCCTACAATGAGCAGTTCTTC. Translating gives CAWGRGLAESYNEQFF.

The chain uses TRBV21-1 and TRBJ2-2; the table's D call of TRBD1 was not tested on the DNA. TRBV21-1 is a documented pseudogene. This CDR3 contains 15 residues. CDR3 in DNA: TGTGCCAGCAGCAGCCTGACAGGGGTGCACGGGGAGCTGTTTTTT. This gives the protein CASSSLTGVHGELFF.

The chain has TRBV5-1 and TRBJ1-3; D not certain. Looked up from germline, CDR1 is SGHRS and CDR2 is YFSETQ. CDR3 length: 16 residues. Trimming stripped 0 bases from V and 2 bases from J, with 12 bases between. The CDR3 sequence: CASSLDLGRAGNTIYF. The CDR3 bases are TGCGCCAGCAGCTTGGATTTAGGGCGGGCTGGAAACACCATATATTTT.

The CDR3 loop reads CASSPDRYNEQFF. The CDR3 region has the DNA TGTGCCAGCAGCCCCGATCGGTACAATGAGCAGTTCTTC. The chain carries TRBV2 and TRBJ2-1; D uncertain. V was pared by 6 bases and J by 4 bases, with 10 bases between. Germline V CDR1 and CDR2: SNHLY, FYNNEI. The CDR3 is 13 residues long.

The chain uses TRBV27 and TRBJ1-4; D gene uncertain. The V and J ends lost 3 bases and 8 bases respectively, with 10 bases between them. Germline CDR1 MNHEY, CDR2 SMNVEV (reference sequence). The CDR3 covers 13 residues. CDR3 DNA sequence: TGTGCCAGCAGTTTCACTCTGGAGGAAAAACTGTTTTTT. Protein sequence: CASSFTLEEKLFF. Together with reference TRBV27 and TRBJ1-4, the CDR3 gives the full variable domain: EAQVTQNPRYLITVTGKKLTVTCSQNMNHEYMSWYRQDPGLGLRQIYYSMNVEVTDKGDVPEGYKVSRKEKRNFPLILESPSPNQTSLYFCASSFTLEEKLFFGSGTQLSVL.

J is TRBJ2-3 and V is TRBV29-1; 13 positions agree with TRBD2. V shed 7 bases and J 5 bases; nucleotides not matched to a gene: 3. CDR3 length: 13 amino acids. Per germline, CDR1 SQVTM and CDR2 ANQGSEA. The CDR3, as DNA: TGCAGCGGGACTAGCGGGAGCGAAGATACGCAGTATTTT. Its translation is CSGTSGSEDTQYF.

The DNA for the CDR3 is TGCGCCAGCAGCTTGCTTGTGGGGGACACTGAAGCTTTCTTT. This translates into CASSLLVGDTEAFF. The V gene is TRBV5-1, the J gene TRBJ1-1, with D perhaps TRBD1 (5 bases). Germline V gene data show CDR1 as SGHRS and CDR2 as YFSETQ. The CDR3 is 14 amino acids. Trimming removed 1 base from V and 3 bases from J, with 10 bases in between.

The chain is built from TRBV18 and TRBJ1-5; tentative D call: TRBD1 (5 bases). V was trimmed by 6 bases and J by 2 bases, leaving 11 bases between them. CDR1 and CDR2 (germline): KGHSH, LQKENI. CDR3 length: 14 amino acids. The CDR3 region is CASSVDRRNQPQHF. The CDR3 DNA reads TGTGCCAGCTCTGTCGACAGACGCAATCAGCCCCAGCATTTT.

The gene calls are TRBV5-5 and TRBJ1-6; weak D call: TRBD1 (6 bases). In germline, CDR1 is SGHKS, CDR2 YYEKEE (reference sequence). With 7 bases removed from V and 7 bases from J, the gap between germline ends came to 18 bases. The CDR3 contains 15 residues. The CDR3 spells CASVTAPRGNSPLHF. The DNA of the CDR3 is TGTGCCAGCGTTACAGCCCCCAGGGGAAATTCACCCCTCCACTTT.

This clone has just a few counts. In nucleotides, the CDR3 is TGTGCCAGCAGCTTAGTTGAAGGAGGGCCCCAGCATTTT. This gives the protein CASSLVEGGPQHF. The V gene is TRBV7-2, the J gene TRBJ1-5; D not resolved. V lost 1 base and J lost 9, with 10 bases in between. CDR3 length equals 13 residues. Looked up from germline, CDR1 is SGHTA and CDR2 is FQGNSA.

The genes are TRBV27 and TRBJ2-5; 13 bases line up with TRBD2. Per the germline V gene, CDR1 is MNHEY and CDR2 is SMNVEV (reference sequence). The CDR3 sequence is 17 residues long. The J segment lost 5 bases and the V segment lost 4 bases, leaving 10 bases of the junction unmatched. DNA for the CDR3: TGTGCCAGCAGTTCTCGGACTAGCGGGAGATTCAGGGAGACCCAGTACTTC. Its protein is CASSSRTSGRFRETQYF.

The chain is built from TRBV7-2 and TRBJ2-3; TRBD2 matches 9 bases. Germline V gene sequence: CDR1 SGHTA, CDR2 FQGNSA. The CDR3 runs to 19 residues. Trimming removed 1 base from V and 2 bases from J; junction bases left unmatched: 13. The CDR3 bases are TGTGCCAGCAGCTTAGACCCGGGACTAGCCTCTCTATCCACAGATACGCAGTATTTT. Translation gives CASSLDPGLASLSTDTQYF. The variable domain in full, completed from reference TRBV7-2 and TRBJ2-3, reads GAGVSQSPSNKVTEKGKDVELRCDPISGHTALYWYRQSLGQGLEFLIYFQGNSAPDKSGLPSDRFSAERTGGSVSTLTIQRTQQEDSAVYLCASSLDPGLASLSTDTQYFGPGTRLTVL.

This clone has a single count. The chain recombines TRBV7-3 with TRBJ1-1; D call uncertain. The CDR3 is 16 amino acids. CDR1 and CDR2 from the germline V gene are SGHTA and FQGTGA. V was trimmed by 0 bases and J by 2 bases, leaving 13 bases between them. The CDR3, as DNA: TGTGCCAGCAGCTTAACCCAAGTTCGGGGTAACACTGAAGCTTTCTTT. Its protein product is CASSLTQVRGNTEAFF.

V usage is TRBV5-5 and J usage is TRBJ2-7; possibly TRBD1 or TRBD2 for D (5 bases each). Germline lookup yields CDR1 SGHKS and CDR2 YYEKEE (reference sequence). The CDR3 runs to 15 residues. V lost 1 base and J lost 4, with 15 bases in between. The DNA of the CDR3 is TGTGCCAGCAGCTTGATGGGGACCCCGCCTTACGAGCAGTACTTC. It yields the protein CASSLMGTPPYEQYF.

In this sample, this clone turned up once. In DNA, the CDR3 is TGTGCCTGGACCCGGGCGGGGGTTGAGCATGGCTACACCTTC. Amino acids: CAWTRAGVEHGYTF. V usage is TRBV30 and J usage is TRBJ1-2, with a possible D match to TRBD1 (5 bases). Trimming pared 4 bases from V and 6 bases from J, leaving 18 bases between. Germline CDR1 reads GTSNPN; CDR2 reads SVGIG (reference sequence). The CDR3 is 14 amino acids. The full variable domain, with the rest looked up from reference TRBV30 and TRBJ1-2, is SQTIHQWPATLVQPVGSPLSLECTVEGTSNPNLYWYRQAAGRGLQLLFYSVGIGQISSEVPQNLSASRPQDRQFILSSKKLLLSDSGFYLCAWTRAGVEHGYTFGSGTRLTVV.

The gene calls are TRBV6-5 and TRBJ1-1; D is perhaps TRBD1 (5 bases). V lost 0 bases to trimming and J lost 5 bases, with 13 bases between them. CDR1 and CDR2 (germline): MNHEY, SVGAGI. The CDR3 is made up of 15 amino acids. The CDR3 DNA sequence: TGTGCCAGCAGTTACTCGGAACGGTGGGGGACTGAAGCTTTCTTT. This gives the protein CASSYSERWGTEAFF.

The V and J genes are TRBV7-3 and TRBJ2-3; D is unresolved. Trimming removed 5 bases at V and 6 bases at J, with 9 bases between. The CDR3 runs 12 residues. Germline CDR1 and CDR2: SGHTA and FQGTGA. CDR3: CASSPSGDTQYF. The CDR3 DNA reads TGTGCCAGCAGCCCATCCGGGGATACGCAGTATTTT.

The V and J genes are TRBV11-3 and TRBJ2-1; 7 bases align to TRBD1. Germline loops: CDR1 SGHNT, CDR2 YENEEA. The CDR3 contains 16 residues. V trimming: 1 base; J trimming: 6 bases; junction bases outside the gene matches: 9. The CDR3 sequence: CASSLAGTVAFNEQFF. CDR3 sequence (DNA): TGTGCCAGCAGCTTAGCTGGGACAGTGGCCTTCAATGAGCAGTTCTTC.

The chain recombines TRBV5-1 with TRBJ2-5; D unclear. Trimming removed 1 base from V and 5 bases from J, with 9 bases in between. Germline lookup yields CDR1 SGHRS and CDR2 YFSETQ. The CDR3 totals 13 residues. CDR3 sequence reads: CASSLPVGETQYF. Written as DNA, the CDR3 is TGCGCCAGCAGCTTGCCGGTCGGGGAGACCCAGTACTTC. The full variable domain, completed using reference TRBV5-1 and TRBJ2-5, is KAGVTQTPRYLIKTRGQQVTLSCSPISGHRSVSWYQQTPGQGLQFLFEYFSETQRNKGNFPGRFSGRQFSNSRSEMNVSTLELGDSALYLCASSLPVGETQYFGPGTRLLVL.

J is TRBJ1-1 and V is TRBV9; D uncertain. The CDR3 extends over 14 amino acids. V lost 3 bases, J lost 5 bases, and 14 bases lay in between. Germline CDR1 SGDLS, CDR2 YYNGEE. In DNA form, the CDR3 reads TGTGCCAGCAGCGCCCAAACCTCGGGAACTGAAGCTTTCTTT. Its translation: CASSAQTSGTEAFF.